Listed below are T cell receptor beta chains from one sample, sequenced in a study of shared clonotypes between healthy human individuals. Assay used: immunoSEQ multiplex PCR; TCRdb lists only in-frame clones, some missing. The sample includes 2,500,000 or so clones, approximately 93% seen only once; the top ten take about 0.34%. Source material: naive CD4+ T cells from PBMCs. These receptors were taken from a man between 18 and 35 years old in good health. Some clones in this sample may be carry-over from other donors' samples. Each CDR3 is given with its conserved first and last residue. The order of the fields is J gene, D gene, clone size, V gene, CDR3 protein, CDR3 DNA. A D gene is named only where the DNA matches it firmly. Not every row has a clone size; where given, it reads once, few, many or a size class.

j_gene: TRBJ2-3; d_gene: TRBD1; abundance: .; v_gene: TRBV27; CDR3aa: CASSRQGARTDTQYF; CDR3nt: TGTGCCAGCAGTAGGCAGGGGGCGAGGACAGATACGCAGTATTTT
j_gene: TRBJ1-3; d_gene: TRBD1; abundance: once; v_gene: TRBV6-5; CDR3aa: CATSTGPGNTIYF; CDR3nt: TGTGCCACCTCGACAGGGCCTGGAAACACCATATATTTT
j_gene: TRBJ2-7; d_gene: .; abundance: .; v_gene: TRBV19; CDR3aa: CASSHSGTDGEQYF; CDR3nt: TGTGCCAGTAGTCACTCCGGGACGGACGGGGAGCAGTACTTC
j_gene: TRBJ2-7; d_gene: TRBD1; abundance: .; v_gene: TRBV2; CDR3aa: CASSLGQGTYEQYF; CDR3nt: TGTGCCAGCAGTCTAGGACAGGGGACCTACGAGCAGTACTTC
j_gene: TRBJ2-5; d_gene: TRBD2; abundance: .; v_gene: TRBV27; CDR3aa: CASSTTSGRVETQYF; CDR3nt: TGTGCCAGCAGTACTACTAGCGGGAGGGTGGAGACCCAGTACTTC
j_gene: TRBJ2-2; d_gene: .; abundance: .; v_gene: TRBV18; CDR3aa: CASSPRGSFLGELFF; CDR3nt: TGTGCCAGCTCACCACGAGGCAGTTTCTTGGGGGAGCTGTTTTTT
j_gene: TRBJ2-1; d_gene: .; abundance: few; v_gene: TRBV10-1; CDR3aa: CASSGLLNEQFF; CDR3nt: TGCGCCAGCAGTGGTCTACTCAATGAGCAGTTCTTC
j_gene: TRBJ1-4; d_gene: .; abundance: .; v_gene: TRBV6-1; CDR3aa: CASRYSATNEKLFF; CDR3nt: TGTGCCAGCAGATACAGTGCAACTAATGAAAAACTGTTTTTT
j_gene: TRBJ2-1; d_gene: TRBD2; abundance: .; v_gene: TRBV5-4; CDR3aa: CASSSGLASEQFF; CDR3nt: TGTGCCAGCAGCTCGGGACTAGCGAGTGAGCAGTTCTTC
j_gene: TRBJ1-1; d_gene: .; abundance: .; v_gene: TRBV28; CDR3aa: CASSLAGATMNTEAFF; CDR3nt: TGTGCCAGCAGTTTAGCAGGGGCGACCATGAACACTGAAGCTTTCTTT
j_gene: TRBJ2-2; d_gene: TRBD2; abundance: once; v_gene: TRBV5-1; CDR3aa: CASSLQPSGFNTGELFF; CDR3nt: TGCGCCAGCAGCTTGCAGCCTAGCGGGTTTAACACCGGGGAGCTGTTTTTT
j_gene: TRBJ2-2; d_gene: TRBD1; abundance: .; v_gene: TRBV19; CDR3aa: CASLGQGRTGELFF; CDR3nt: TGTGCCAGCCTGGGACAGGGGAGAACCGGGGAGCTGTTTTTT
j_gene: TRBJ2-1; d_gene: TRBD2; abundance: once; v_gene: TRBV9; CDR3aa: CASSVMGLALVSSYNEQFF; CDR3nt: TGTGCCAGCAGCGTAATGGGACTAGCGTTGGTGAGCTCCTACAATGAGCAGTTCTTC
j_gene: TRBJ1-1; d_gene: .; abundance: .; v_gene: TRBV11-2; CDR3aa: CASSSLPDTEAFF; CDR3nt: TGTGCCAGCAGCTCCCTCCCCGATACTGAAGCTTTCTTT
j_gene: TRBJ2-6; d_gene: .; abundance: .; v_gene: TRBV19; CDR3aa: CASSIGWGSGANVLTF; CDR3nt: TGTGCCAGTAGTATAGGTTGGGGGTCTGGGGCCAACGTCCTGACTTTC
j_gene: TRBJ2-7; d_gene: TRBD1; abundance: .; v_gene: TRBV10-1; CDR3aa: CASSESRGTGSGEQYF; CDR3nt: TGCGCCAGCAGTGAGTCGCGGGGGACAGGGTCGGGAGAGCAGTACTTC
j_gene: TRBJ2-7; d_gene: .; abundance: .; v_gene: TRBV5-1; CDR3aa: CASSISTAYEQYF; CDR3nt: TGCGCCAGCAGCATCTCGACAGCCTACGAGCAGTACTTC
j_gene: TRBJ1-1; d_gene: .; abundance: .; v_gene: TRBV28; CDR3aa: CASSSGPVRPPNTEAFF; CDR3nt: TGTGCCAGCAGCTCCGGGCCAGTCCGTCCCCCCAACACTGAAGCTTTCTTT
j_gene: TRBJ2-1; d_gene: .; abundance: .; v_gene: TRBV27; CDR3aa: CASSSDRSSYNEQFF; CDR3nt: TGTGCCAGCAGCTCCGACAGATCCTCCTACAATGAGCAGTTCTTC
j_gene: TRBJ2-1; d_gene: .; abundance: .; v_gene: TRBV15; CDR3aa: CATSSTGLIYNEQFF; CDR3nt: TGTGCCACCAGCAGTACAGGGTTGATATACAATGAGCAGTTCTTC
j_gene: TRBJ1-1; d_gene: TRBD1; abundance: .; v_gene: TRBV7-9; CDR3aa: CASSQQPGQGAGTEAFF; CDR3nt: TGTGCCAGCAGCCAGCAACCGGGACAGGGGGCAGGCACTGAAGCTTTCTTT
j_gene: TRBJ1-5; d_gene: .; abundance: .; v_gene: TRBV28; CDR3aa: CASSRFRRAGLQPQHF; CDR3nt: TGTGCCAGCAGTCGATTTAGGCGGGCAGGCCTCCAGCCCCAGCATTTT
j_gene: TRBJ2-5; d_gene: TRBD2; abundance: .; v_gene: TRBV6-5; CDR3aa: CASSYQSGREETQYF; CDR3nt: TGTGCCAGCAGTTACCAGAGCGGGAGGGAGGAGACCCAGTACTTC